These T cell receptor beta chains were read from a single sample in a study of cytomegalovirus exposure and HLA in healthy donors. This table comes from immunoSEQ multiplex PCR, and its TCRdb copy is limited to in-frame clones, with some not included. The data hold approximately 230,000 clones, with roughly 87% observed a single time. The sequencing sample was made of PBMCs. The receptors were gathered from a man younger than 35 in good health and CMV-seropositive. Each CDR3 is given without its conserved first and last residue. Fields, in order: J gene, V gene, CDR3 protein.

j_call: TRBJ2-3
v_call: TRBV29-1
cdr3_aa: SVVGWREFTDTQY

j_call: TRBJ2-4
v_call: TRBV27
cdr3_aa: ASSLSGSRGIQY

j_call: TRBJ2-7
v_call: TRBV6-5
cdr3_aa: ASRKWTGGLVEQY

j_call: TRBJ1-2
v_call: TRBV19
cdr3_aa: ASIGVRGGYT

j_call: TRBJ1-2
v_call: TRBV25-1
cdr3_aa: ASSEPGDYGYT

j_call: TRBJ2-2
v_call: TRBV28
cdr3_aa: ASSSTRQAGGTGELF

j_call: TRBJ1-1
v_call: TRBV15
cdr3_aa: ATSTVAWGANTEAF

j_call: TRBJ2-2
v_call: TRBV6-5
cdr3_aa: ASSYSQGAWELF

j_call: TRBJ2-5
v_call: TRBV6-1
cdr3_aa: ASSTTGATIIQY

j_call: TRBJ2-7
v_call: TRBV9
cdr3_aa: ASMRTRRRDHEQY

j_call: TRBJ2-7
v_call: TRBV30
cdr3_aa: AWSDGGTLYEQY

j_call: TRBJ2-2
v_call: TRBV7-7
cdr3_aa: ASSPDSNTGELF

j_call: TRBJ2-7
v_call: TRBV30
cdr3_aa: AWSVGPRPTYEQY

j_call: TRBJ1-4
v_call: TRBV5-1
cdr3_aa: ASSLQYPNEKLF

j_call: TRBJ1-4
v_call: TRBV4-3
cdr3_aa: ASSQDRKPNEKLF

j_call: TRBJ1-5
v_call: TRBV27
cdr3_aa: ASRPGQDGNQPQH

j_call: TRBJ2-2
v_call: TRBV5-1
cdr3_aa: ASSLGGLVAGELF

j_call: TRBJ2-5
v_call: TRBV5-6
cdr3_aa: ASSFGEGETQY

j_call: TRBJ2-2
v_call: TRBV2
cdr3_aa: ASDTGIESGELF

j_call: TRBJ2-1
v_call: TRBV5-6
cdr3_aa: ASRPWGPYNEQF

j_call: TRBJ1-1
v_call: TRBV5-1
cdr3_aa: ASSLVRLGNTEAF

j_call: TRBJ2-3
v_call: TRBV7-2
cdr3_aa: ASSLRQGATDTQY

j_call: TRBJ1-3
v_call: TRBV28
cdr3_aa: ASSAYSGNTIY

j_call: TRBJ2-5
v_call: TRBV2
cdr3_aa: ASSDRTRLY

j_call: TRBJ1-1
v_call: TRBV20-1
cdr3_aa: SARNLPEAF

j_call: TRBJ1-1
v_call: TRBV19
cdr3_aa: ASIRGAF

j_call: TRBJ2-7
v_call: TRBV5-4
cdr3_aa: ASSTGTPLGEQY

j_call: TRBJ2-7
v_call: TRBV9
cdr3_aa: ASSAGPAYEQY

j_call: TRBJ2-5
v_call: TRBV7-2
cdr3_aa: ASSLVPRSQETQY

j_call: TRBJ2-1
v_call: TRBV5-1
cdr3_aa: ASSSGTGRSEQF

j_call: TRBJ1-1
v_call: TRBV18
cdr3_aa: ASSKQSDSEAF

j_call: TRBJ2-7
v_call: TRBV5-1
cdr3_aa: ASSLALTGGSDEQY

j_call: TRBJ1-2
v_call: TRBV27
cdr3_aa: ASGRGVSNYGYT

j_call: TRBJ1-1
v_call: TRBV29-1
cdr3_aa: SVEGGTEAF

j_call: TRBJ2-3
v_call: TRBV25-1
cdr3_aa: ASSYNTDTQY

j_call: TRBJ1-2
v_call: TRBV30
cdr3_aa: AWSITWAGYT

j_call: TRBJ2-7
v_call: TRBV15
cdr3_aa: ATSTRLGYEQY

j_call: TRBJ1-2
v_call: TRBV18
cdr3_aa: ASSLAGTGYDGYT

j_call: TRBJ2-5
v_call: TRBV5-5
cdr3_aa: ASSLQGAFQETQY

j_call: TRBJ2-1
v_call: TRBV5-1
cdr3_aa: ASSPDPSSYNEQF

j_call: TRBJ2-1
v_call: TRBV7-9
cdr3_aa: ASNPGRSEQF

j_call: TRBJ2-7
v_call: TRBV7-2
cdr3_aa: ASSFGRATYEQY

j_call: TRBJ1-5
v_call: TRBV30
cdr3_aa: AWSRRGDSQPQH

j_call: TRBJ1-5
v_call: TRBV6-5
cdr3_aa: ASSYTGSQPQH

j_call: TRBJ1-2
v_call: TRBV6-1
cdr3_aa: ASLLDRYYGYT

j_call: TRBJ2-7
v_call: TRBV18
cdr3_aa: ASEPGQGTNEQY

j_call: TRBJ2-7
v_call: TRBV7-8
cdr3_aa: ASSLADSREQY

j_call: TRBJ2-6
v_call: TRBV6-5
cdr3_aa: ASSLVGAGANVLT

j_call: TRBJ2-1
v_call: TRBV11-3
cdr3_aa: ASSLGGTSGSYEQF

j_call: TRBJ1-1
v_call: TRBV7-8
cdr3_aa: ASSYPPAEENTEAF

j_call: TRBJ2-1
v_call: TRBV30
cdr3_aa: AWSATRTASSYNEQF

j_call: TRBJ2-4
v_call: TRBV19
cdr3_aa: ASSIVGGGRAVKNIQY